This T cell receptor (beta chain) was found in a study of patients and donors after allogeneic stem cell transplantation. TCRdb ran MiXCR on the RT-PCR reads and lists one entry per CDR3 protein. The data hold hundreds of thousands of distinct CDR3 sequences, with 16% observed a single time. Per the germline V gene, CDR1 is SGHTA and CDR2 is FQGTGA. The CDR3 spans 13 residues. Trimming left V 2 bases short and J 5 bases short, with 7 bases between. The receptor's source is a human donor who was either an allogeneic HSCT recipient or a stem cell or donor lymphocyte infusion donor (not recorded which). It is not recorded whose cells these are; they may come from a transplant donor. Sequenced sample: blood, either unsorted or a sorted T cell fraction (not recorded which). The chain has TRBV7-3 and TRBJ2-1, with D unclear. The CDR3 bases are TGTGCCAGCAGCTTAGGAGAAGACAATGAGCAGTTCTTC. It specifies CASSLGEDNEQFF.